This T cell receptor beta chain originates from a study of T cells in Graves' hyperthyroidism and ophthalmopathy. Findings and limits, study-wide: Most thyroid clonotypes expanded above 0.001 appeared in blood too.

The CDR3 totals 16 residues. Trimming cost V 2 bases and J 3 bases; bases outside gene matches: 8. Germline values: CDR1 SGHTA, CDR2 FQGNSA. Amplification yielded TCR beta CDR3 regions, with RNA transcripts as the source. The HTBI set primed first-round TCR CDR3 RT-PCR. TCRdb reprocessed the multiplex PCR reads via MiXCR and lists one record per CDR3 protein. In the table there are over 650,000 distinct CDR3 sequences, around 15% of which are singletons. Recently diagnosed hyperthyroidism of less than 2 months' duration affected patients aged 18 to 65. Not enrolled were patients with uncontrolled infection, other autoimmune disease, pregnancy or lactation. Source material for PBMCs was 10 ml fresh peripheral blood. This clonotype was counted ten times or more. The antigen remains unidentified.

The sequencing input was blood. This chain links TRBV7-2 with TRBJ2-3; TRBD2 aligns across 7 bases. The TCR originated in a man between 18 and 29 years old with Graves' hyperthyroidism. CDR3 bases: TGTGCCAGCAGCTTATGGGGGGGGAGGGAAACAGATACGCAGTATTTT. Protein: CASSLWGGRETDTQYF. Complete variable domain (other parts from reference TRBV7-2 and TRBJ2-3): GAGVSQSPSNKVTEKGKDVELRCDPISGHTALYWYRQSLGQGLEFLIYFQGNSAPDKSGLPSDRFSAERTGGSVSTLTIQRTQQEDSAVYLCASSLWGGRETDTQYFGPGTRLTVL.